Presented here are 28 T cell receptor beta chains from one specimen sequenced in a study of radiation and T cells in renal cell carcinoma. Documented treatment: 15 Gy SBRT to primary tumor, nephrectomy 4 weeks later. Clones were read by immunoSEQ multiplex PCR, and TCRdb kept only the in-frame ones, dropping some. The profile covers 14,000 or so clones, with roughly 64% appearing a single time and around 30% taken by the ten largest. The sample was tumor tissue, taken from a patient whose treatment included radiotherapy and nephrectomy. Receptor source: a woman aged 70-85 years with renal cell carcinoma.

The CDR3 reads CATEGRHPSYEQYF. The CDR3 bases are TGTGCCACCGAGGGCCGTCACCCTTCCTACGAGCAGTACTTC. V is TRBV27 and J is TRBJ2-7, with D tentatively TRBD2 (5 bases). V lost 10 bases and J 1 base, leaving 17 bases between the germline ends. The CDR3 covers 14 residues. The germline CDR1 and CDR2 sequences are MNHEY and SMNVEV (reference sequence).

The chain combines TRBV4-2 with TRBJ2-1; the match to TRBD2 covers 10 bases. The CDR3 has 15 residues. The V gene end was trimmed by 4 bases and the J gene end by 8 bases; junction bases not matched to a gene: 8. Germline V lookup: CDR1 LGHNA, CDR2 YNFKEQ. The CDR3 bases are TGTGCCAGCAGCCCGTCAGCGGGGGGGGCGGATGAGCAGTTCTTC. Its protein product is CASSPSAGGADEQFF.

V gene TRBV5-8 combines with J gene TRBJ2-7, with D perhaps matching TRBD1 (6 bases). Trimming removed 1 base at V and 7 bases at J, with 18 bases between. Germline CDR1 and CDR2: SGHTS and YDEGEE. This CDR3 has 15 amino acids. The CDR3 DNA is TGTGCCAGCAGCTTGACGCGGCAGGTCACAGGGGAGCAGTACTTC. This encodes CASSLTRQVTGEQYF.

The chain links TRBV4-3 to TRBJ2-3; 7 bases are a match to TRBD1. Germline CDR1 is LGHNA and CDR2 is YSLEER. The CDR3 has 16 residues. The J segment lost 6 bases and the V segment lost 0 bases, leaving 9 bases of the junction unmatched. CDR3 residues: CASSQDYYIQGDTQYF. CDR3 nucleotides: TGCGCCAGCAGCCAAGATTACTACATACAGGGGGATACGCAGTATTTT.

The chain's CDR3 is CASRVSGANVLTF. DNA for the CDR3: TGTGCCAGCAGGGTCTCTGGGGCCAACGTCCTGACTTTC. The chain uses TRBV6-5 and TRBJ2-6; no reliable D call. Deletions cut 6 bases from V and 0 bases from J, with 3 bases between. The CDR3 covers 13 residues. CDR1 is MNHEY, CDR2 SVGAGI, per germline.

The chain employs TRBV30 and TRBJ1-2, with 11 bases matching TRBD1. J was trimmed by 2 bases and V by 1 base; bases with no gene match: 3. CDR1 and CDR2 (germline): GTSNPN, SVGIG (reference sequence). The CDR3 is 15 residues long. CDR3 coding DNA: TGTGCCTGGAGTGCTGGGACAGGGGGAAACTATGGCTACACCTTC. Translated, it gives CAWSAGTGGNYGYTF.

This chain uses TRBV19 with TRBJ2-7, with 11 bases matching TRBD1. Germline V gene data show CDR1 as LNHDA and CDR2 as SQIVND (reference sequence). This CDR3 comprises 16 residues. V shed 5 bases, J shed 2 bases, and the junction held 8 bases outside the gene matches. CDR3 amino acids: CASSQLGTGGAYEQYF. DNA for the CDR3: TGTGCCAGTAGTCAACTTGGGACAGGGGGAGCCTACGAGCAGTACTTC. The variable domain in full, completed from reference TRBV19 and TRBJ2-7, reads DGGITQSPKYLFRKEGQNVTLSCEQNLNHDAMYWYRQDPGQGLRLIYYSQIVNDFQKGDIAEGYSVSREKKESFPLTVTSAQKNPTAFYLCASSQLGTGGAYEQYFGPGTRLTVT.

The rearrangement links TRBV6-5 to TRBJ2-4; D remains unclear. CDR1 is MNHEY, CDR2 SVGAGI, per germline. The CDR3 is 14 amino acids. V was shortened by 3 bases and J by 5 bases, with 11 bases between the two germline ends. CDR3 region: CASSYNRRENIQYF. In nucleotides, the CDR3 is TGTGCCAGCAGTTATAACAGAAGGGAAAACATTCAGTACTTC.

CDR3 sequence: CASSPSWGTKEETQYF. The CDR3 nucleotides read TGTGCCAGCTCACCATCATGGGGTACAAAGGAAGAGACCCAGTACTTC. The rearrangement links TRBV18 to TRBJ2-5; D is uncertain. Germline V gene lookup returns CDR1 KGHSH and CDR2 LQKENI. V dropped 2 bases and J dropped 3 bases, with 16 bases sitting between them. The CDR3 has 16 amino acids.

The V call is TRBV6-1, the J call TRBJ1-1, with 7 bases identical to TRBD1. This CDR3 has 14 residues. Germline V CDR1 and CDR2: MNHNS, SASEGT. The junction had 6 bases not matched to a gene; V was cut back by 5 bases and J by 3 bases. The DNA for the CDR3 is TGTGCCAGCAGTCCTCGGGACAGTTACACTGAAGCTTTCTTT. Its translation: CASSPRDSYTEAFF.

This clone came up a few times. The V gene is TRBV11-1, the J gene TRBJ2-7, with a weak D call TRBD1 (5 bases). Deletions cut 5 bases from V and 2 bases from J, with 7 bases between. This CDR3 is 12 amino acids long. CDR1 SGHAT and CDR2 FQDESV come from the germline V gene (reference sequence). The CDR3 DNA follows: TGTGCCAGCAGCGGGGCGACCTACGAGCAGTACTTC. Protein sequence: CASSGATYEQYF.

The gene calls are TRBV7-6 and TRBJ2-2, with 12 bases lining up with TRBD2. CDR1 and CDR2 (germline): SGHVS, FNYEAQ. The CDR3 has 16 residues. Trimming cost V 3 bases and J 6 bases; bases outside gene matches: 5. The CDR3 region has the DNA TGTGCCAGCAGCTTCACTAGCGGGGGGTTCGCCGGGGAGCTGTTTTTT. Protein product: CASSFTSGGFAGELFF.

Relative to its sample, this clone is medium-sized. V and J are TRBV2 and TRBJ1-2; D is perhaps TRBD1 (6 bases). CDR1 and CDR2 from the germline V gene are SNHLY and FYNNEI. The CDR3 consists of 13 residues. V dropped 7 bases and J dropped 6 bases, with 15 bases sitting between them. The CDR3 protein is CASKPGAEHGYTF. Here the CDR3 DNA reads TGTGCCAGCAAGCCGGGGGCAGAGCATGGCTACACCTTC.

The CDR3 nucleotides read TGCGCCAGCATTAACAGGGTAAGCGGCTCCTACAATGAGCAGTTCTTC. The encoded protein is CASINRVSGSYNEQFF. The rearrangement links TRBV10-2 to TRBJ2-1; TRBD1 might be the D (6 bases). V lost 7 bases, J lost 0 bases, and 16 bases lay in between. The CDR3 is 16 amino acids. Germline lookup yields CDR1 WSHSY and CDR2 SAAADI.

This chain connects TRBV6-5 to TRBJ1-1; a possible D gene is TRBD1 (5 bases). Germline V gene lookup returns CDR1 MNHEY and CDR2 SVGAGI. This CDR3 is built from 16 residues. V was trimmed by 0 bases and J by 5 bases, leaving 16 bases between them. CDR3 residues: CASSYSKTGGVTEAFF. The CDR3 DNA sequence: TGTGCCAGCAGTTACTCAAAGACTGGGGGAGTTACTGAAGCTTTCTTT.

The gene calls are TRBV5-1 and TRBJ2-1; TRBD1 agrees at 7 bases. The CDR3 runs 15 residues. CDR1 SGHRS and CDR2 YFSETQ come from the germline V gene. Trimming cost V 5 bases and J 5 bases; bases outside gene matches: 10. CDR3 in DNA: TGCGCCAGCAGTCCAGACAGGGCGTTAAACAATGAGCAGTTCTTC. It codes for CASSPDRALNNEQFF.

V and J are TRBV5-6 and TRBJ1-6; D is unresolved. Germline V lookup: CDR1 SGHDT, CDR2 YYEEEE. This CDR3 contains 15 residues. Between the trimmed V and J ends, which lost 4 bases and 9 bases, there was a span of 17 bases. The DNA of the CDR3 is TGTGCCAGCAGCCCAACGGGTGGGGTCGGTTCACCCCTCCACTTT. Translation: CASSPTGGVGSPLHF.

The rearrangement links TRBV12-5 to TRBJ2-3, with 7 bases lining up with TRBD2. CDR1 is LGHNT, CDR2 FRNRAP, per germline. V shed 6 bases and J 5 bases; nucleotides not matched to a gene: 8. CDR3 length: 14 residues. The CDR3 coding sequence is TGTGCTAGTGGCAGAGGGCGGGAGCTAGATACGCAGTATTTT. It translates to CASGRGRELDTQYF.

J is TRBJ1-4 and V is TRBV2; D possibly corresponds to TRBD1 (5 bases). CDR1 SNHLY and CDR2 FYNNEI come from the germline V gene. The CDR3 sequence is 16 residues long. The V gene lost 1 base and the J gene lost 7 bases, with 16 bases spanning the gap. This chain's CDR3 is CASSEESVGDGEKLFF. DNA for the CDR3: TGTGCCAGCAGTGAAGAATCAGTGGGGGATGGTGAAAAACTGTTTTTT.

DNA for the CDR3: TGTGCCAGCAGCCCGCCATTCCGGTCGGGGAACGAGCAGTACTTC. Its translation: CASSPPFRSGNEQYF. V is TRBV7-9 and J is TRBJ2-7; D may be TRBD2 (5 bases). The CDR3 spans 15 residues. Germline CDR1 reads SEHNR; CDR2 reads FQNEAQ (reference sequence). V was pared by 5 bases and J by 5 bases, with 19 bases between.

This clone was recorded many times. The chain carries TRBV6-5 and TRBJ1-1, with D perhaps matching TRBD1 (6 bases). The CDR3 extends over 16 amino acids. Trimming pared 0 bases from V and 1 base from J, leaving 12 bases between. Germline V gene data show CDR1 as MNHEY and CDR2 as SVGAGI. The CDR3 is CASSYSRTEANTEAFF. DNA of the CDR3: TGTGCCAGCAGTTACTCTCGGACAGAGGCGAACACTGAAGCTTTCTTT.

On this clone: In the same sample, other DNA sequences code for this CDR3. V and J are TRBV5-6 and TRBJ2-2; the D is unclear. Germline V lookup: CDR1 SGHDT, CDR2 YYEEEE. CDR3 length: 13 residues. Trimming shortened V by 2 bases and J by 2 bases, and 4 bases separated the two germline ends. The CDR3 is CASSLQNTGELFF. CDR3 nucleotide sequence: TGTGCCAGCAGCTTACAAAACACCGGGGAGCTGTTTTTT.

The chain has TRBV7-9 and TRBJ2-5; D is possibly TRBD1 or TRBD2 (5 bases each). Germline V gene sequence: CDR1 SEHNR, CDR2 FQNEAQ (reference sequence). The length of the CDR3 is 14 residues. With 2 bases removed from V and 2 bases from J, the gap between germline ends came to 9 bases. The CDR3 here is CASSLRGPQETQYF. For the CDR3, the DNA is TGTGCCAGCAGCTTACGGGGACCTCAAGAGACCCAGTACTTC. Filled out from reference TRBV7-9 and TRBJ2-5, the complete variable domain reads DTGVSQNPRHKITKRGQNVTFRCDPISEHNRLYWYRQTLGQGPEFLTYFQNEAQLEKSRLLSDRFSAERPKGSFSTLEIQRTEQGDSAMYLCASSLRGPQETQYFGPGTRLLVL.

This clone was counted once. V is TRBV5-1 and J is TRBJ1-4, with D unclear. Trimming removed 4 bases from V and 8 bases from J, with 12 bases in between. CDR1 is SGHRS, CDR2 YFSETQ, per germline. This CDR3 has 13 amino acids. The CDR3 bases are TGCGCCAGCAGCAGTACTCCGGGGGAAAAACTGTTTTTT. Amino acids: CASSSTPGEKLFF.

The V gene is TRBV4-1, the J gene TRBJ2-5; 11 bases map to TRBD2. The germline V gene encodes CDR1 MGHRA and CDR2 YSYEKL. This CDR3 has 16 amino acids. The J segment lost 5 bases and the V segment lost 3 bases, leaving 8 bases of the junction unmatched. In nucleotides, the CDR3 is TGCGCCAGCAGCCAGGCCCTAGCGGGAGGTCAGGAGACCCAGTACTTC. Translated, it gives CASSQALAGGQETQYF.

This clone has a handful of counts. The chain combines TRBV5-1 with TRBJ2-3; 10 positions match TRBD2. With V trimmed by 1 base and J by 4 bases, 3 bases remained unmatched. In germline, CDR1 is SGHRS, CDR2 YFSETQ. The CDR3 runs to 15 residues. CDR3 in DNA: TGCGCCAGCAGCTTGACTAGCGGGACTGCAGATACGCAGTATTTT. Its translation is CASSLTSGTADTQYF.

The chain recombines TRBV7-8 with TRBJ2-4; 9 bases are shared with TRBD1. The CDR3 loop spans 14 amino acids. CDR1 and CDR2 from the germline V gene are SGHVS and FQNEAQ. The V and J ends lost 4 bases and 8 bases, in that order; junction bases with no gene match: 6. The CDR3 loop is CASSWGQGGDIQYF. Written as DNA, the CDR3 is TGTGCCAGCAGCTGGGGACAGGGAGGCGACATTCAGTACTTC.

The chain is built from TRBV27 and TRBJ2-1, with 11 bases that match TRBD2. V trimming: 5 bases; J trimming: 7 bases; junction bases outside the gene matches: 10. The germline gives CDR1 MNHEY, CDR2 SMNVEV (reference sequence). The CDR3 length is 16 residues. This chain's CDR3 is CASSVSGRVYRNEQFF. CDR3 nucleotides: TGTGCCAGCAGTGTTAGCGGGAGGGTCTATAGGAATGAGCAGTTCTTC.